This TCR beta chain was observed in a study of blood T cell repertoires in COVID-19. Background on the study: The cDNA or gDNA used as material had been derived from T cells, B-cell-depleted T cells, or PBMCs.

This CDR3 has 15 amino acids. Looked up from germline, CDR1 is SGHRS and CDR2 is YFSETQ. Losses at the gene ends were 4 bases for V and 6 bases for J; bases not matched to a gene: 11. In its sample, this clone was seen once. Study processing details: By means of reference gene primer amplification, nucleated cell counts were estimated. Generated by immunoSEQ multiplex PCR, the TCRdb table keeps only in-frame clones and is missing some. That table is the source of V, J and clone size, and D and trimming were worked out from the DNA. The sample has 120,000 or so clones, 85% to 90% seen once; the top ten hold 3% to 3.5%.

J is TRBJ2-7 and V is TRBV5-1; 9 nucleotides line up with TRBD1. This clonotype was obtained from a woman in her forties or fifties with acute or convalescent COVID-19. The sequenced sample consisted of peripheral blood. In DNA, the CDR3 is TGCGCCAGCAGCCCCATAACAGGGGGCCGGGGCGAGCAGTACTTC. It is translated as CASSPITGGRGEQYF.